This T cell receptor beta chain was recovered during a study of CD8+ T cells in alopecia areata. This clone has only a few counts. Its antigen remains unidentified. Study conclusions and caveats: Tofacitinib significantly decreased scalp clonality and expanded CD8+ clones among top 100. It was less clear whether patients shared TCRs than it was in mice, possibly because of HLA.

As to treatment: oral pan-JAK inhibitor, 5-10 mg twice daily. Patients with alopecia areata provided lesional scalp punch biopsies as well as peripheral blood. RNA was extracted and reverse transcribed into cDNA as the sequencing template. Repertoires were generated with immunoSEQ multiplex PCR, while TCRdb's copy carries only in-frame clones and drops some. In the table there are about 210,000 clones, over 60% of which are singletons. The length of the CDR3 is 14 residues. From germline, CDR1 is GTSNPN and CDR2 SVGIG (reference sequence). V was shortened by 3 bases and J by 5 bases, with 14 bases between the two germline ends.

This rearrangement joins TRBV30 to TRBJ1-5; TRBD1 might be the D (6 bases). Sequences were derived from CD4+ T cells sorted from blood, sampled at week 4, from a patient treated with tofacitinib. This TCR came from a human donor with alopecia areata. DNA for the CDR3: TGTGCCTGGAGGACGACAGGCTGGGATCAGCCCCAGCATTTT. Translation gives CAWRTTGWDQPQHF.